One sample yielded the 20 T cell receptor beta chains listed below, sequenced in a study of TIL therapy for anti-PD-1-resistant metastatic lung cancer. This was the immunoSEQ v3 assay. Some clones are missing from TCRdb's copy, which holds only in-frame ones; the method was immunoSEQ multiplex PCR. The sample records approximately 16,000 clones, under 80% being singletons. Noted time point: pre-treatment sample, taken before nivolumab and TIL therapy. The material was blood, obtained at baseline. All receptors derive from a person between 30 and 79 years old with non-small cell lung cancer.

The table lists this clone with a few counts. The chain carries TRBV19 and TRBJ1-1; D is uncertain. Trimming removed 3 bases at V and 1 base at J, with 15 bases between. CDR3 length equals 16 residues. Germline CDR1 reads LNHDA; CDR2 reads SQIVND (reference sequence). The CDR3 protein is CASSIVLVLKNTEAFF. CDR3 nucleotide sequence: TGTGCCAGTAGTATTGTTCTGGTTTTGAAGAACACTGAAGCTTTCTTT.

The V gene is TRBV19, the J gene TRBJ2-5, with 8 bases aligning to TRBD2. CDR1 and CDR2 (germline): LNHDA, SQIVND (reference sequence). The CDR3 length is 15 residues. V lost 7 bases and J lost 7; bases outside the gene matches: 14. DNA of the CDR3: TGTGCCAGTACCCCGATGTCCGGGGGGGATGTGACCCAGTACTTC. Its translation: CASTPMSGGDVTQYF.

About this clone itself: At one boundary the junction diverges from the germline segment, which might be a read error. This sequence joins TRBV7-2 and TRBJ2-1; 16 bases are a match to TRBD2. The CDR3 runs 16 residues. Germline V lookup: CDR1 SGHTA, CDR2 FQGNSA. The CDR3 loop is CASSQGTSGRANEQFF. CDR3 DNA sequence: TGCGCCAGCAGCCAAGGGACTAGCGGGAGGGCCAATGAGCAGTTCTTC.

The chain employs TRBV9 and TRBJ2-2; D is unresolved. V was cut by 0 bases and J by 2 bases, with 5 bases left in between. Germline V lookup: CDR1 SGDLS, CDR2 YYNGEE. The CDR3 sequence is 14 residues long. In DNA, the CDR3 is TGTGCCAGCAGCGTAGAGGACAACACCGGGGAGCTGTTTTTT. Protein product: CASSVEDNTGELFF.

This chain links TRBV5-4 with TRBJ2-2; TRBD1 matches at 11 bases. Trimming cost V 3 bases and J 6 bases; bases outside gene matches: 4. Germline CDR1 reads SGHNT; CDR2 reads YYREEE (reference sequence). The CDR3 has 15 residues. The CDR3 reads CASSWGTGGPGELFF. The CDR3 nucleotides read TGTGCCAGCAGCTGGGGGACAGGGGGACCCGGGGAGCTGTTTTTT.

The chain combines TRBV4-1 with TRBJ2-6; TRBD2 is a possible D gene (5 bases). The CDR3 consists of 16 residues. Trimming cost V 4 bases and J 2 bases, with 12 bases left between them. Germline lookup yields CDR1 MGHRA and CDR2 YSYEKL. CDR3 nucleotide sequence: TGCGCCAGCAGCCTGATCACCGGGGCTGGGGCCAACGTCCTGACTTTC. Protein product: CASSLITGAGANVLTF.

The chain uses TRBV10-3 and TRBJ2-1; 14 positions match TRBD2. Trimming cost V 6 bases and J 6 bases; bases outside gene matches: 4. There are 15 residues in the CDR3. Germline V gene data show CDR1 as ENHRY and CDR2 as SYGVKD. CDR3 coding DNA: TGTGCCATCAGCATGGGGACTAGCGGGGGCAATGAGCAGTTCTTC. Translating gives CAISMGTSGGNEQFF.

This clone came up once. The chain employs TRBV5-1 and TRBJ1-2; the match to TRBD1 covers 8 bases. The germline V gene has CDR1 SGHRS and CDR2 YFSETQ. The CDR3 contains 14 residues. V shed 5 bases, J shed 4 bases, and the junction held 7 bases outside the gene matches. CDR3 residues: CASSTSTGGYGYTF. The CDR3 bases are TGCGCCAGCAGTACAAGTACAGGGGGCTATGGCTACACCTTC.

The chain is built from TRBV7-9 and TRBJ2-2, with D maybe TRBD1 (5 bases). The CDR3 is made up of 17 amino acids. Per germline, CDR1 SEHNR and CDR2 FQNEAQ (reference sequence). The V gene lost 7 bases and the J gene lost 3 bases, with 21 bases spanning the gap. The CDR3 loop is CASISQGSSTYTGELFF. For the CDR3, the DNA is TGTGCCAGCATCTCCCAGGGTTCCTCAACTTACACCGGGGAGCTGTTTTTT.

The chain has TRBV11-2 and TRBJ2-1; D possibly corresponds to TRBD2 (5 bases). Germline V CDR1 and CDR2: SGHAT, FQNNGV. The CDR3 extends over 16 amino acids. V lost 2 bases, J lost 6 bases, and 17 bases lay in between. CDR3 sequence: CASSLTSWLEGNEQFF. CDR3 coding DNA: TGTGCCAGCAGCTTAACTAGTTGGCTAGAAGGCAATGAGCAGTTCTTC.

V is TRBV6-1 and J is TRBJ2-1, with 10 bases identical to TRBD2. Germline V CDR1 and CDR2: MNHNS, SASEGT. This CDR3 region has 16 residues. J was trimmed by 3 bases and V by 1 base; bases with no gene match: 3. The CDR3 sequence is CASSEERGGNYNEQFF. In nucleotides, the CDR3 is TGTGCCAGCAGTGAAGAGCGGGGGGGGAACTACAATGAGCAGTTCTTC.

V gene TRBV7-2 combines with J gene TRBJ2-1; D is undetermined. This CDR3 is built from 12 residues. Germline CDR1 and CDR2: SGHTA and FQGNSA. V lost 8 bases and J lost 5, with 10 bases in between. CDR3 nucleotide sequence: TGTGCCAGCTCGGACGGTCACAATGAGCAGTTCTTC. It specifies CASSDGHNEQFF.

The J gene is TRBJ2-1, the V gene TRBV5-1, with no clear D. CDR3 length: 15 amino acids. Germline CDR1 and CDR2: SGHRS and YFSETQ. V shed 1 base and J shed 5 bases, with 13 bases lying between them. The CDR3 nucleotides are TGCGCCAGCAGCTTGATTCTACAAACTAACAATGAGCAGTTCTTC. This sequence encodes CASSLILQTNNEQFF.

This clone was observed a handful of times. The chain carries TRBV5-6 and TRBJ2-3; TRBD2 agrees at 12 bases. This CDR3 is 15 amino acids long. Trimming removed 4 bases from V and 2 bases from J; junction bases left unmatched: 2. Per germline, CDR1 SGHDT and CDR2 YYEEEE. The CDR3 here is CASSGLAGPTDTQYF. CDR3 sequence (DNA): TGTGCCAGCAGCGGACTAGCGGGACCCACAGATACGCAGTATTTT.

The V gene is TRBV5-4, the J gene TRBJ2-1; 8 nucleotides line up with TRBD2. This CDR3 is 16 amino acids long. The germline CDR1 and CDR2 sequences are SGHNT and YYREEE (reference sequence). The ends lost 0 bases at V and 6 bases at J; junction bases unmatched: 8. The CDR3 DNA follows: TGTGCCAGCAGCTTGGCCGTGGCGGGGGGCACCAATGAGCAGTTCTTC. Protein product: CASSLAVAGGTNEQFF.

The DNA of the CDR3 is TGTGCCAGCAGCACCCCGCCCAGGGGGGTATTGTATAGCAATCAGCCCCAGCATTTT. Translated, it gives CASSTPPRGVLYSNQPQHF. The chain joins TRBV21-1 to TRBJ1-5; the table's D call, TRBD1, was not checked against the DNA. TRBV21-1 is deemed a pseudogene. This CDR3 region has 19 residues.

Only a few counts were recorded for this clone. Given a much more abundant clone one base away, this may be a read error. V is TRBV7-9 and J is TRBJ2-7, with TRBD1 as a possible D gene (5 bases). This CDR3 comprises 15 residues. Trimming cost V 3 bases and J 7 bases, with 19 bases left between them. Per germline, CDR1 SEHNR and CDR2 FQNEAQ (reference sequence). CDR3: CASSLLGHGSREQYF. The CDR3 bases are TGTGCCAGCAGCTTGTTAGGACATGGAAGCCGAGAGCAGTACTTC.

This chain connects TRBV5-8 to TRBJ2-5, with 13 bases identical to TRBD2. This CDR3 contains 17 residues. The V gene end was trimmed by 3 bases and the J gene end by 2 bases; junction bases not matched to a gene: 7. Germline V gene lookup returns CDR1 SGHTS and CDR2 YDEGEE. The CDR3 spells CASSWTLLAGGQETQYF. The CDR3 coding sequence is TGTGCCAGCAGCTGGACGTTACTAGCGGGGGGGCAAGAGACCCAGTACTTC.

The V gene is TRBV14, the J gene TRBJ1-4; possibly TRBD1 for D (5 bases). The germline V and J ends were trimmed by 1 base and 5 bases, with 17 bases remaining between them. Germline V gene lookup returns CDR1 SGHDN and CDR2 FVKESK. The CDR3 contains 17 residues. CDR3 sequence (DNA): TGTGCCAGCAGCCAAGGGGCAGGGCTGATAGGGAATGAAAAACTGTTTTTT. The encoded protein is CASSQGAGLIGNEKLFF.

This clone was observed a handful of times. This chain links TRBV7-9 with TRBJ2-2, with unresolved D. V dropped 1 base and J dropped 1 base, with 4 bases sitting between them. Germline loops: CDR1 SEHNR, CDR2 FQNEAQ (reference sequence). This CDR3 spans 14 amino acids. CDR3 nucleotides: TGTGCCAGCAGCTTAGTAGGGAACACCGGGGAGCTGTTTTTT. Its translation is CASSLVGNTGELFF.